These 7 T cell receptor beta chains were sequenced from one sample in a study of cytomegalovirus exposure and HLA in healthy donors. The study ran its PCR with 60 Vbeta and 13 Jbeta primers. Assay: immunoSEQ multiplex PCR; the TCRdb copy retains only in-frame clones and omits some. Among under 90,000 clones listed, roughly 75% were seen once. Material for sequencing was PBMCs. These TCRs come from a man in his forties in good health and CMV-seronegative.

V usage is TRBV6-5 and J usage is TRBJ1-5; 9 bases line up with TRBD1. Looked up from germline, CDR1 is MNHEY and CDR2 is SVGAGI. CDR3 length equals 13 residues. Trimming at V came to 6 bases and at J to 7 bases, leaving 4 bases not matched to a gene. Here the CDR3 reads CASSRDRVQPQHF. CDR3 bases: TGTGCCAGCAGCCGGGACAGGGTCCAGCCCCAGCATTTT.

The gene calls are TRBV5-6 and TRBJ1-6, with D unclear. Per germline, CDR1 SGHDT and CDR2 YYEEEE. Trimming pared 5 bases from V and 0 bases from J, leaving 9 bases between. CDR3 length: 15 residues. The DNA for the CDR3 is TGTGCCAGCAGACCCAGGAACTCCTATAATTCACCCCTCCACTTT. Translation gives CASRPRNSYNSPLHF.

The genes are TRBV18 and TRBJ1-3; D unresolved. V lost 5 bases, J lost 0 bases, and 20 bases lay in between. CDR1 and CDR2 (germline): KGHSH, LQKENI. CDR3 length: 18 residues. The CDR3 sequence: CASSIFGVYQHSGNTIYF. CDR3 nucleotide sequence: TGTGCCAGCTCAATATTTGGAGTCTACCAGCACTCTGGAAACACCATATATTTT.

Only a few counts were recorded for this clone. V gene TRBV19 combines with J gene TRBJ2-1, with D possibly TRBD2 on 6 matching bases. There are 13 residues in the CDR3. Germline-derived CDR1 and CDR2 are LNHDA and SQIVND (reference sequence). Trimming took 4 bases from V and 12 from J, leaving 16 bases between them. CDR3 loop: CASSTGPLRGQFF. CDR3 bases: TGTGCCAGTAGTACAGGGCCCTTGCGGGGGCAGTTCTTC. Complete variable domain (other parts from reference TRBV19 and TRBJ2-1): DGGITQSPKYLFRKEGQNVTLSCEQNLNHDAMYWYRQDPGQGLRLIYYSQIVNDFQKGDIAEGYSVSREKKESFPLTVTSAQKNPTAFYLCASSTGPLRGQFFGPGTRLTVL.

V usage is TRBV5-1 and J usage is TRBJ2-7, with 9 bases identical to TRBD1. Germline V CDR1 and CDR2: SGHRS, YFSETQ. The length of the CDR3 is 18 residues. After removal of 2 bases from V and 2 bases from J, the junction contained 14 bases not matched to a gene. CDR3 loop: CASSFLPIGTGSAYEQYF. The CDR3 DNA reads TGCGCCAGCAGCTTCTTACCGATCGGGACAGGGTCGGCCTACGAGCAGTACTTC.

The rearrangement links TRBV28 to TRBJ2-7, with D perhaps matching TRBD1 (5 bases). The germline CDR1 and CDR2 sequences are MDHEN and SYDVKM. Trimming stripped 1 base from V and 7 bases from J, with 11 bases between. The CDR3 totals 13 residues. Here the CDR3 DNA reads TGTGCCAGCAGTTTATTTGACAGTCCGGAGCAGTACTTC. Translating it yields CASSLFDSPEQYF. The variable domain in full, completed from reference TRBV28 and TRBJ2-7, reads DVKVTQSSRYLVKRTGEKVFLECVQDMDHENMFWYRQDPGLGLRLIYFSYDVKMKEKGDIPEGYSVSREKKERFSLILESASTNQTSMYLCASSLFDSPEQYFGPGTRLTVT.

The gene calls are TRBV30 and TRBJ2-5; D gene unclear. CDR1 is GTSNPN, CDR2 SVGIG, per germline (reference sequence). V was pared by 2 bases and J by 2 bases, with 6 bases between. The CDR3 is 12 residues long. The CDR3 region is CAWSLRQETQYF. CDR3 coding DNA: TGTGCCTGGAGTTTGAGGCAAGAGACCCAGTACTTC.